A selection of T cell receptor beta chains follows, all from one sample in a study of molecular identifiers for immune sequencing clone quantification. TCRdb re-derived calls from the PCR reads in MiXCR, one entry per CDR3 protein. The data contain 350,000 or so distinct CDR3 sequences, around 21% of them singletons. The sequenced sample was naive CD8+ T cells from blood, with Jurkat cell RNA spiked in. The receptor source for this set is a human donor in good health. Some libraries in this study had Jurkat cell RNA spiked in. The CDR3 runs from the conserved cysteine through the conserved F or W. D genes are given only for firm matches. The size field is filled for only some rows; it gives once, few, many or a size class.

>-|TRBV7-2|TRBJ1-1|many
TGTGCCAGCAGCCCTGGGACACCAAACACTGAAGCTTTCTTT
CASSPGTPNTEAFF
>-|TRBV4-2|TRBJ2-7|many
TGTGCCAGCAGCCATCCCTCGACTAGATTCTACGAGCAGTACTTC
CASSHPSTRFYEQYF
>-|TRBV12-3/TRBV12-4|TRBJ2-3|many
TGTGCCAGCAGTTTAGTTAGGGTAGATACGCAGTATTTT
CASSLVRVDTQYF
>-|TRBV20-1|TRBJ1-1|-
TGCAGTGCTAGAGAGGGGGCTGAAGCTTTCTTT
CSAREGAEAFF
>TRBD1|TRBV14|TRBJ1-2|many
TGTGCCAGCAGCCCCCGGACAGGGGGTATCTATGGCTACACCTTC
CASSPRTGGIYGYTF
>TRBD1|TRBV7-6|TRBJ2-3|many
TGTGCCAGCAGCTCCGGGACAGGGGGCCTAGATACGCAGTATTTT
CASSSGTGGLDTQYF
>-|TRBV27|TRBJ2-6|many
TGTGCCAGCAGTCCATCTGGGGCCAACGTCCTGACTTTC
CASSPSGANVLTF
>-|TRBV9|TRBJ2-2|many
TGTGCCAGCAGCGTAGCTGGGAATTCGAACACCGGGGAGCTGTTTTTT
CASSVAGNSNTGELFF
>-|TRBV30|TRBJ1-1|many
TGTGCCTGGAGTCCCCCCGACAAGTTCGACACTGAAGCTTTCTTT
CAWSPPDKFDTEAFF
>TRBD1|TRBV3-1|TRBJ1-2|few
TGTGCCAGCAGCCAAGCCACGGGACAGGCCTTTCCTGGCTACACCTTC
CASSQATGQAFPGYTF
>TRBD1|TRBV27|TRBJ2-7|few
TGTGCCAGCAGTTCCGGGACAGGGGGGGCCTACGAGCAGTACTTC
CASSSGTGGAYEQYF
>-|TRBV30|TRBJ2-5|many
TGTGCCTGGAGTGATATGGAGACCCAGTACTTC
CAWSDMETQYF
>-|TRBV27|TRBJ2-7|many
TGTGCCAGCAGTTTTGGGGTGACCTACGAGCAGTACTTC
CASSFGVTYEQYF
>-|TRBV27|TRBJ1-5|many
TGTGCCAGCAGTCGGACTAGCAATCAGCCCCAGCATTTT
CASSRTSNQPQHF
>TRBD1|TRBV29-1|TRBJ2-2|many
TGCAGCGTTGAAGATCGGGGGACAGGCAACCCCGGGGAGCTGTTTTTT
CSVEDRGTGNPGELFF
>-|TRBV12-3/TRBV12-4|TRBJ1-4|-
TGTGCCAGCAGTACCACAGCAGGGCCAGAGGATGAAAAACTGTTTTTT
CASSTTAGPEDEKLFF
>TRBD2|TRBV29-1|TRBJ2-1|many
TGCAGCGTTGTTTACGCTAGCGGGACCTACAATGAGCAGTTCTTC
CSVVYASGTYNEQFF
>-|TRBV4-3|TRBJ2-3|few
TGCGCCAGCAGCCAAGAGTATTACCTCACAGATACGCAGTATTTT
CASSQEYYLTDTQYF
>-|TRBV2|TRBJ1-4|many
TGTGCCAGCAGTGAATCCGGCCTTAGGGAAAAACTGTTTTTT
CASSESGLREKLFF
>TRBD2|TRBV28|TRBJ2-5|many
TGTGCCAGCAGTCTAGCGGGGGACCAAGAGACCCAGTACTTC
CASSLAGDQETQYF
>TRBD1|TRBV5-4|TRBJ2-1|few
TGTGCCAGCAGCTCCGACAGGGGTATCGATGAGCAGTTCTTC
CASSSDRGIDEQFF
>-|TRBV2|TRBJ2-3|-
TGTGCCGGCAGTGAAAGGGGTTGGACAGATACGCAGTATTTT
CAGSERGWTDTQYF
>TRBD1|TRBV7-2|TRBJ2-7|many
TGTGCCAGCAGCTTGGGGACAGGGGCTACCTACGAGCAGTACTTC
CASSLGTGATYEQYF
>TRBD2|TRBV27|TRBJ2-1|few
TGTGCCAGCACCAGAACTAGCGGCAATGAGCAGTTCTTC
CASTRTSGNEQFF
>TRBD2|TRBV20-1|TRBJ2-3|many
TGCAGTGCTAGAGATAGTCCGGGACTAGCGGGGGGGCCCACAGATACGCAGTATTTT
CSARDSPGLAGGPTDTQYF
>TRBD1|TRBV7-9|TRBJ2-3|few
TGTGCCAGCAGCTCGCAAGAGGGGGCTAGCACAGATACGCAGTATTTT
CASSSQEGASTDTQYF
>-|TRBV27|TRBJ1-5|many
TGTGCCAGCAGTCTTCGCGGCACGGCGTGGGGCGATCAGCCCCAGCATTTT
CASSLRGTAWGDQPQHF
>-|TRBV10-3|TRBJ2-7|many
TGTGCCATCAGTGATACGAGCGGGTACGAGCAGTACTTC
CAISDTSGYEQYF
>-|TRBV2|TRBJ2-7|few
TGTGCCAGCAGTGAACAGGACCTCGAGCAGTACTTC
CASSEQDLEQYF
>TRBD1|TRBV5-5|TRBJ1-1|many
TGTGCCAGCAGCCCGGACAGGGGGCCTAACACTGAAGCTTTCTTT
CASSPDRGPNTEAFF
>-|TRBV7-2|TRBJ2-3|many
TGTGCCAGCAGCTTATCTAACAGCGAGGATACGCAGTATTTT
CASSLSNSEDTQYF
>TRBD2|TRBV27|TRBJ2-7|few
TGTGCCAGCCGTTGGGTAAGCGGGAGGGCCAACGAGCAGTACTTC
CASRWVSGRANEQYF
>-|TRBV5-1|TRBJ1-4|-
TGCGCCAGCAGCTTGGGGGGCAGGCGATTAGATGCAGCTAATGAAAAACTGGTTTTT
CASSLGGRRLDAANEKLVF
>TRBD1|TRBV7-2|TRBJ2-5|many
TGTGCCAGCAGCTCACTAGGGGGCATGGAGACCCAGTACTTC
CASSSLGGMETQYF
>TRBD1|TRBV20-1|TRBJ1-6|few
TGCAGTGCTAGGGACGGGACAGGGCTTAATTCACCCCTCCACTTT
CSARDGTGLNSPLHF
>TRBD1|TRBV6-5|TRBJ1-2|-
TGTGCCAGCAGACCTGCAGGGGGCTACTATGGCTACACCTTC
CASRPAGGYYGYTF
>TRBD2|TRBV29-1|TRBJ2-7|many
TGCAGCGCCGACCTTAGCGGGGATACCTACGAGCAGTACTTC
CSADLSGDTYEQYF
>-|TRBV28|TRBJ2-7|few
TGTGCCAGCAGCCCGCTCGCCGAGCAGTACTTC
CASSPLAEQYF
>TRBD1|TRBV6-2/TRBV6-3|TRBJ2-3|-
TGTGCCAGCAGTAAACAGGGGGTGATGGATACGCAGTATTTT
CASSKQGVMDTQYF
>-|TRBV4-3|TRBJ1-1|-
TGCGCCAGCAGCCAAGGGCTTGGGGGGAGGGGGGAGATCACTGAAGCTTTCTTT
CASSQGLGGRGEITEAFF